The 19 T cell receptor beta chains below all came from one sample that was sequenced in a study of human T cells and chemical hapten exposure. Time point indicated: patch test 1, 2 weeks after DPC sensitization. The treatment here: therapeutic diphenylcyclopropenone sensitization with weekly scalp DPC. TCRdb re-derived calls from the RACE reads in MiXCR, one entry per CDR3 protein. The sample lists approximately 350,000 distinct CDR3 sequences; about 7% were seen once. This specimen consisted of whole blood, obtained in connection with sensitization to the hapten diphenylcyclopropenone (DPC). Source of these receptors: a woman aged 18-29 years with alopecia areata. Some clones in this sample may be carry-over from other donors' samples.

The chain couples TRBV21-1 to TRBJ2-7. TRBV21-1 counts as a pseudogene. The CDR3 extends over 10 amino acids. The CDR3: CASVFHEQYF. The CDR3 nucleotides are TGTGCCAGCGTATTCCACGAGCAGTACTTC.

This clonotype was seen repeatedly, ten times or more. This chain joins TRBV20-1 and TRBJ2-3; tentative D call: TRBD1 (5 bases). CDR3 length: 16 residues. The germline gives CDR1 DFQATT, CDR2 SNEGSKA (reference sequence). The V end lost 0 bases, the J end lost 2 bases, and 15 bases lay between the germline ends. The chain's CDR3 is CSARDSRVGFTDTQYF. The CDR3 DNA is TGCAGTGCTAGAGATTCCAGGGTGGGATTCACAGATACGCAGTATTTT.

This clonotype was picked up a small number of times. The chain employs TRBV6-2 or TRBV6-3 and TRBJ2-3, with D unresolved. The CDR3 totals 16 residues. Germline V gives CDR1 MNHEY, CDR2 SVGEGT. Trimming stripped 7 bases from V and 3 bases from J, with 20 bases between. The CDR3 DNA reads as TGTGCCAGCACCACTGGCGACTTGCGTCCAACAGATACGCAGTATTTT. This translates into CASTTGDLRPTDTQYF.

This clonotype appeared a few times. V is TRBV3-1 and J is TRBJ2-5; a weak D match, TRBD2 (5 bases). Germline values: CDR1 LGHDT, CDR2 YNNKEL (reference sequence). The CDR3 extends over 13 amino acids. V shed 8 bases and J shed 2 bases, with 12 bases lying between them. This chain's CDR3 is CASGRGVQETQYF. CDR3 sequence (DNA): TGTGCCAGCGGACGGGGTGTACAAGAGACCCAGTACTTC.

V usage is TRBV27 and J usage is TRBJ1-5; maybe TRBD1 (6 bases). CDR1 and CDR2 from the germline V gene are MNHEY and SMNVEV (reference sequence). The CDR3 runs to 15 residues. The V end lost 3 bases, the J end lost 7 bases, and 16 bases lay between the germline ends. The CDR3 spells CASSLGQGKRQPQHF. CDR3 nucleotide sequence: TGTGCCAGCAGTTTGGGTCAGGGGAAGAGGCAGCCCCAGCATTTT.

Here the CDR3 DNA reads TGTGCCAGCTCCCAAAGAGGAGGGGGCACTGGAAACACCATATATTTT. It translates to CASSQRGGGTGNTIYF. The chain couples TRBV18 to TRBJ1-3, with 7 bases aligning to TRBD1. The germline CDR1 and CDR2 sequences are KGHSH and LQKENI. This CDR3 is built from 16 residues. Unmatched junction bases numbered 10, after V lost 6 bases and J lost 2 bases. Supplemented by reference TRBV18 and TRBJ1-3, the full variable domain reads NAGVMQNPRHLVRRRGQEARLRCSPMKGHSHVYWYRQLPEEGLKFMVYLQKENIIDESGMPKERFSAEFPKEGPSILRIQQVVRGDSAAYFCASSQRGGGTGNTIYFGEGSWLTVV.

The table lists this clonotype with many counts. Germline and junction disagree at one end, which may indicate a read error. The V and J genes are TRBV15 and TRBJ2-7, with a weak D call TRBD1 (6 bases). The CDR3 covers 15 residues. In germline, CDR1 is LNHNV, CDR2 YYDKDF (reference sequence). The chain's CDR3 is CATSRGGTGQPRVHF. The CDR3 coding sequence is TGTGCCACCAGCAGAGGTGGCACCGGACAGCCCCGAGTACACTTC.

This clonotype was recorded a few times. The chain recombines TRBV12-3 or TRBV12-4 with TRBJ2-4, with D possibly TRBD2 on 6 matching bases. The V end lost 2 bases, the J end lost 7 bases, and 15 bases lay between the germline ends. CDR3 length equals 15 residues. CDR3 coding DNA: TGTGCCAGCAGTTTAACAGGAGGGCTTAGGAACATTCAGTACTTC. Translation gives CASSLTGGLRNIQYF.

This clonotype was counted at least ten times. The chain couples TRBV3-1 to TRBJ1-2, with D tentatively TRBD1 (5 bases). V was pared by 5 bases and J by 4 bases, with 14 bases between. Germline loops: CDR1 LGHDT, CDR2 YNNKEL (reference sequence). This CDR3 has 14 residues. CDR3 residues: CASSTGPFTYGYTF. CDR3 coding DNA: TGTGCCAGCAGCACAGGACCTTTTACCTATGGCTACACCTTC.

This clonotype was seen ten or more times. The V and J genes are TRBV29-1 and TRBJ2-7, with D possibly matching TRBD2 (6 bases). V lost 2 bases, J lost 4 bases, and 21 bases lay in between. There are 16 residues in the CDR3. Germline CDR1 and CDR2: SQVTM and ANQGSEA. CDR3 DNA sequence: TGCAGCGTTGAATCTTTCGGTGGCGCAGGGACTTACGAGCAGTACTTC. This sequence encodes CSVESFGGAGTYEQYF.

The chain couples TRBV6-6 to TRBJ1-2, with D perhaps matching TRBD1 (5 bases). CDR1 is MNHNY, CDR2 SVGAGI, per germline (reference sequence). The CDR3 consists of 17 residues. V lost 2 bases, J lost 6 bases, and 22 bases lay in between. CDR3 DNA sequence: TGTGCCAGCAGTTACCACCCTGGAGGGCCGGAGGGGAATGGCTACACCTTC. This sequence encodes CASSYHPGGPEGNGYTF.

This clonotype was counted ten times or more. The genes are TRBV27 and TRBJ2-5, with D possibly being TRBD1 (6 bases). This CDR3 contains 15 residues. CDR1 and CDR2 (germline): MNHEY, SMNVEV (reference sequence). V dropped 10 bases and J dropped 3 bases, with 21 bases sitting between them. The CDR3 bases are TGTGCCACCTCCGAGTCAGGGGCCGATAAAGAGACCCAGTACTTC. Encoded protein: CATSESGADKETQYF.

The chain has TRBV20-1 and TRBJ1-1, with D unclear. This CDR3 has 13 amino acids. Germline values: CDR1 DFQATT, CDR2 SNEGSKA (reference sequence). V was pared by 6 bases and J by 7 bases, with 18 bases between. The CDR3 nucleotides read TGCAGTGCCCTTATCGGACTGAGGATTGAAGCTTTCTTT. Its translation is CSALIGLRIEAFF.

This clonotype was seen only a few times. This chain links TRBV27 with TRBJ2-3; D might be TRBD1 (5 bases). CDR3 length: 15 residues. In germline, CDR1 is MNHEY, CDR2 SMNVEV (reference sequence). Trimming shortened V by 2 bases and J by 5 bases, and 14 bases separated the two germline ends. The CDR3 region has the DNA TGTGCCAGCAGTTTACTGAAGGGTCAGGGAGATACGCAGTATTTT. Encoded protein: CASSLLKGQGDTQYF.

Remarks on this clonotype: This may come from a read error, since a much larger clone is one base off. The chain joins TRBV9 to TRBJ2-3, with 10 bases matching TRBD2. Germline lookup yields CDR1 SGDLS and CDR2 YYNGEE. This CDR3 has 17 residues. Trimming cost V 4 bases and J 2 bases; bases outside gene matches: 10. The CDR3 nucleotides read TGTGCCAGCAGCCCTCGTCTAGCGGGGGACTACACAGATACGCAGTATTTT. It yields the protein CASSPRLAGDYTDTQYF.

This clonotype appeared many times. This chain's CDR3 is CASSPGQGRNSPLHF. CDR3 sequence (DNA): TGTGCCAGCTCTCCCGGACAGGGGAGGAATTCACCCCTCCACTTT. This chain joins TRBV18 and TRBJ1-6; 9 bases align to TRBD1. V gave up 6 bases and J gave up 7 bases; unmatched junction bases: 7. CDR1 is KGHSH, CDR2 LQKENI, per germline. The CDR3 length is 15 residues.

This clonotype was seen at least ten times. The chain joins TRBV7-2 to TRBJ1-5; no clear D gene. The germline V gene has CDR1 SGHTA and CDR2 FQGNSA. This CDR3 is built from 16 residues. The V and J ends lost 5 bases and 6 bases respectively, with 20 bases between them. The CDR3 region is CASSPSPTVLSQPQHF. CDR3 in DNA: TGTGCCAGCAGCCCCTCCCCCACTGTTCTCAGTCAGCCCCAGCATTTT.

This sequence joins TRBV19 and TRBJ2-1; D is possibly TRBD1 (6 bases). V lost 1 base and J lost 2, with 9 bases in between. The CDR3 contains 15 residues. Germline CDR1 LNHDA, CDR2 SQIVND (reference sequence). The CDR3: CASSIVRGAYNEQFF. CDR3 DNA sequence: TGTGCCAGTAGTATAGTCAGGGGAGCCTACAATGAGCAGTTCTTC.

The table lists this clonotype with a few counts. The chain recombines TRBV20-1 with TRBJ1-1, with 8 bases identical to TRBD1. V lost 5 bases to trimming and J lost 0 bases; unmatched junction nucleotides: 5. The CDR3 is 14 residues long. CDR1 is DFQATT, CDR2 SNEGSKA, per germline (reference sequence). CDR3 DNA: TGCAGTGCTGTCAGGGGGCCGCTGAACACTGAAGCTTTCTTT. Protein product: CSAVRGPLNTEAFF.